Listed below are T cell receptor beta chains from one sample, sequenced in a study of cytomegalovirus exposure and HLA in healthy donors. Produced via immunoSEQ multiplex PCR; TCRdb's table is partial and in-frame only. The sample consists of a few hundred thousand clones, about nine tenths of them appearing once. Sequencing input: PBMCs. The receptors originated from a woman in her thirties in good health and CMV-seronegative. The conserved cysteine and the conserved F or W are not part of the CDR3 here.

V gene: TRBV5-6; CDR3 protein: ASSLIAGRDEKLF
V gene: TRBV7-6; CDR3 protein: ASSLGTSGRVGYEQY
V gene: TRBV27; CDR3 protein: ASSMAPGAYNEQF
V gene: TRBV30; CDR3 protein: AWRGSGRGTGELF
V gene: TRBV5-5; CDR3 protein: ASSAGQATDTQY
V gene: TRBV20-1; CDR3 protein: SPGGNEQY
V gene: TRBV7-2; CDR3 protein: ASSLEGRERNTIY
V gene: TRBV27; CDR3 protein: ASSSRMYEQY
V gene: TRBV9; CDR3 protein: ASSVGGGTSGSVVADTQY
V gene: TRBV4-3; CDR3 protein: ASSQDSGVMSGDTQY
V gene: TRBV2; CDR3 protein: ASRLGTTGYNEQF
V gene: TRBV7-9; CDR3 protein: ASSIDYEQY
V gene: TRBV9; CDR3 protein: ASSVSIGRDRGFNEQF
V gene: TRBV28; CDR3 protein: ASSIGVASTDTQY
V gene: TRBV6-4; CDR3 protein: ASSDGGMGTDTQY
V gene: TRBV30; CDR3 protein: AWNLGNTEAF
V gene: TRBV28; CDR3 protein: ASSLWATNTGELF
V gene: TRBV5-6; CDR3 protein: ASSLYQTHNNEKLF
V gene: TRBV9; CDR3 protein: ASSSLTSGRYNEQF
V gene: TRBV5-5; CDR3 protein: ASSWTGGFAGYT
V gene: TRBV4-1; CDR3 protein: ASSQAVWGNGYT
V gene: TRBV2; CDR3 protein: ASSEGQRPWAQY
V gene: TRBV5-4; CDR3 protein: ASSPRDSYGYT
V gene: TRBV11-3; CDR3 protein: ATSPRASSSYNEQF
V gene: TRBV18; CDR3 protein: ASSPQGKGHSPLH
V gene: TRBV12-5; CDR3 protein: ASAGRYSYEQY
V gene: TRBV27; CDR3 protein: ASSLSSLYYEQY
V gene: TRBV6-1; CDR3 protein: ASSDRVNQPQH
V gene: TRBV27; CDR3 protein: ASSTGPSYEQY
V gene: TRBV18; CDR3 protein: ASSPSGGTTGELF
V gene: TRBV7-9; CDR3 protein: ASSPKGKPETYT
V gene: TRBV6-4; CDR3 protein: ASSDREGWAF
V gene: TRBV11-3; CDR3 protein: ASSLVGLAQETQY
V gene: TRBV5-4; CDR3 protein: ASSLTGTVKFT
V gene: TRBV27; CDR3 protein: ASSPADRAYEQY
V gene: TRBV18; CDR3 protein: ASSPLRGNDNEQF
V gene: TRBV5-1; CDR3 protein: ASSLTTDQPQH
V gene: TRBV6-1; CDR3 protein: ASSQVVIYEQY
V gene: TRBV5-4; CDR3 protein: ASSLDRRGYEQY
V gene: TRBV5-6; CDR3 protein: ASSREGGNEQF
V gene: TRBV6-6; CDR3 protein: ASSSTGGGYEQY
V gene: TRBV4-2; CDR3 protein: ASSQAGSGEKLF